This T cell receptor (beta chain) appears in the sequencing data of a study of Ad26.COV2.S vaccination and SARS-CoV-2 variants. Study-wide findings and caveats: TCR breadth and depth analyses may have underestimated total T cell responses.

Documented treatment: some 20 received Ad26.COV2.S at low or high dose, single or two shots; 5 received placebo; per-sample allocation not given. Sampling occurred on day 63 after the first vaccine or placebo injection. Some clones are missing from TCRdb's copy, which holds only in-frame ones; the method was immunoSEQ multiplex PCR. The sample lists about 440,000 clones, around 88% occurring once. With regard to this clone: What it binds is unknown.

CDR1 is GTSNPN and CDR2 is SVGIG in the germline V gene (reference sequence). V was pared by 2 bases and J by 3 bases, with 15 bases of the junction left unmatched. This CDR3 region has 17 residues. The material sequenced was peripheral blood, taken in a trial of Ad26.COV2.S vaccine versus placebo. This sequence joins TRBV30 and TRBJ2-7; TRBD1 aligns across 8 bases. This TCR was recovered from a person aged 18-60 years who received the Ad26.COV2.S COVID-19 vaccine or a placebo. In DNA, the CDR3 is TGTGCCTGGAGTTCCTTTGGCCGGGGGACAGGAGACTACGAGCAGTACTTC. This sequence encodes CAWSSFGRGTGDYEQYF. Variable domain in full (rest from reference TRBV30 and TRBJ2-7): SQTIHQWPATLVQPVGSPLSLECTVEGTSNPNLYWYRQAAGRGLQLLFYSVGIGQISSEVPQNLSASRPQDRQFILSSKKLLLSDSGFYLCAWSSFGRGTGDYEQYFGPGTRLTVT.